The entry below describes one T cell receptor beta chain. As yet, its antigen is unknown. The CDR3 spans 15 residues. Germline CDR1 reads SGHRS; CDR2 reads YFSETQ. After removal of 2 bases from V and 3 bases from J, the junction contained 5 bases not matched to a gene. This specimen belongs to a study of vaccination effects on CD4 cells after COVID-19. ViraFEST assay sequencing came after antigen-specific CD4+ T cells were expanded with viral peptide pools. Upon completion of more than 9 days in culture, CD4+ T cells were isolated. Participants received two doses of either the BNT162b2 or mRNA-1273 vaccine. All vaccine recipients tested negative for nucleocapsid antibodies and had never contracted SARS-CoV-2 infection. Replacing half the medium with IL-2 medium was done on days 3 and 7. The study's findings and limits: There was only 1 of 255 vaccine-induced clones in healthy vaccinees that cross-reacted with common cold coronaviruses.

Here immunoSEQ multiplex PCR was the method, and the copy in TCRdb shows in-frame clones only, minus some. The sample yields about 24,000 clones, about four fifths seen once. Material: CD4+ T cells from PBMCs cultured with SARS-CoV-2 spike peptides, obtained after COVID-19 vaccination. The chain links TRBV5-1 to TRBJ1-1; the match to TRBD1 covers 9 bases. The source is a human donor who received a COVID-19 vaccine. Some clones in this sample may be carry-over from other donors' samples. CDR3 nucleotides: TGCGCCAGCAGCTTAACAGGGGGCCGGGACACTGAAGCTTTCTTT. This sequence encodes CASSLTGGRDTEAFF.